These T cell receptor beta chains were read from a single sample in a study of siplizumab effects on memory and regulatory T cells. TCRdb's table, derived via immunoSEQ multiplex PCR, lists solely in-frame clones and lacks some. The table shows about 100,000 clones, with more than 85% occurring only once. Source material: CD4+ T cells sorted from blood. Every receptor here comes from a human donor in good health. Some clones in this sample may be carry-over from other donors' samples. CDR3s include the opening cysteine and the closing phenylalanine or tryptophan. Each record gives: V gene, J gene, D gene, CDR3 length, clone size, CDR3 protein, CDR3 DNA. A D gene is named only where the DNA matches it firmly. Size is stated for part of the rows, as once, few or many counts, or as a class when the clone is expanded.

V: TRBV28
J: TRBJ2-7
D: -
length: 12
size: -
CDR3: CASTDGGYEQYF
DNA: TGTGCCAGCACGGACGGAGGATACGAGCAGTACTTC

V: TRBV7-3
J: TRBJ2-1
D: TRBD2
length: 14
size: -
CDR3: CASSFLGTSGMQFF
DNA: TGTGCCAGCAGCTTTTTAGGGACTAGCGGGATGCAGTTCTTC

V: TRBV18
J: TRBJ2-7
D: -
length: 14
size: -
CDR3: CASSPMGGVDEQYF
DNA: TGTGCCAGCTCACCTATGGGGGGCGTGGACGAGCAGTACTTC

V: TRBV18
J: TRBJ2-2
D: -
length: 14
size: -
CDR3: CASSQGGVTGELFF
DNA: TGTGCCAGCTCACAGGGGGGCGTCACCGGGGAGCTGTTTTTT

V: TRBV27
J: TRBJ1-2
D: -
length: 16
size: -
CDR3: CASSLHSDGLIYGYTF
DNA: TGTGCCAGCAGTCTCCACTCGGACGGTCTAATCTATGGCTACACCTTC

V: TRBV12-2
J: TRBJ1-6
D: -
length: 16
size: -
CDR3: CASRLGGRWPNSPLHF
DNA: TGTGCAAGTCGCTTAGGAGGACGCTGGCCGAATTCACCCCTCCACTTT

V: TRBV29-1
J: TRBJ1-6
D: -
length: 19
size: -
CDR3: CSLKKDKAVRFSPNSPLHF
DNA: TGCAGCTTAAAAAAAGACAAGGCGGTCAGGTTTTCTCCGAATTCACCCCTCCACTTT

V: TRBV7-9
J: TRBJ2-7
D: -
length: 14
size: -
CDR3: CASSLGGGSYEQYF
DNA: TGTGCCAGCAGCTTAGGTGGGGGTTCCTACGAGCAGTACTTC

V: TRBV5-5
J: TRBJ2-7
D: -
length: 15
size: -
CDR3: CASSWQWEPLYEQYF
DNA: TGTGCCAGCAGCTGGCAGTGGGAGCCCCTCTACGAGCAGTACTTC

V: TRBV10-2
J: TRBJ2-3
D: -
length: 14
size: -
CDR3: CASREGARTDTQYF
DNA: TGCGCCAGCAGGGAGGGGGCCCGCACAGATACGCAGTATTTT

V: TRBV4-1
J: TRBJ1-2
D: -
length: 18
size: -
CDR3: CASSQVGKGGTTNYGYTF
DNA: TGCGCCAGCAGCCAAGTGGGAAAAGGGGGGACCACTAACTATGGCTACACCTTC

V: TRBV2
J: TRBJ2-1
D: TRBD2
length: 18
size: -
CDR3: CASSEGGFVSGRGDEQFF
DNA: TGTGCCAGCAGTGAAGGGGGGTTTGTTAGCGGGAGAGGGGATGAGCAGTTCTTC

V: TRBV4-1
J: TRBJ2-5
D: TRBD2
length: 16
size: -
CDR3: CASSRTSGMGGETQYF
DNA: TGCGCCAGCAGCCGGACTAGCGGGATGGGGGGAGAGACCCAGTACTTC

V: TRBV10-2
J: TRBJ1-4
D: -
length: 13
size: -
CDR3: CASGWARGEKLFF
DNA: TGCGCCAGCGGTTGGGCCCGGGGTGAAAAACTGTTTTTT

V: TRBV5-1
J: TRBJ2-5
D: TRBD2
length: 17
size: -
CDR3: CASSFALTSGVKETQYF
DNA: TGCGCCAGCAGCTTCGCACTAACTAGCGGAGTTAAAGAGACCCAGTACTTC

V: TRBV6-6
J: TRBJ2-2
D: -
length: 15
size: -
CDR3: CASSYGQENTGELFF
DNA: TGTGCCAGCAGTTACGGCCAGGAGAACACCGGGGAGCTGTTTTTT

V: TRBV5-1
J: TRBJ2-7
D: TRBD2
length: 16
size: -
CDR3: CASSLVTSGSINEQYF
DNA: TGCGCCAGCAGCTTGGTTACTAGCGGGAGTATCAACGAGCAGTACTTC

V: TRBV14
J: TRBJ2-5
D: -
length: 24
size: -
CDR3: CASSQRPQWAFEATRPGVGETQYF
DNA: TGTGCCAGCAGCCAACGTCCGCAGTGGGCGTTTGAGGCAACAAGACCCGGGGTAGGGGAGACCCAGTACTTC

V: TRBV19
J: TRBJ2-7
D: -
length: 13
size: -
CDR3: CASRGQSSYEQYF
DNA: TGTGCCAGTAGGGGCCAGAGCTCCTACGAGCAGTACTTC

V: TRBV27
J: TRBJ1-2
D: -
length: 13
size: once
CDR3: CASSSTASGGYTF
DNA: TGTGCCAGCAGTTCGACAGCCTCCGGTGGCTACACCTTC

V: TRBV10-3
J: TRBJ2-2
D: TRBD2
length: 15
size: -
CDR3: CAISASGTNTGELFF
DNA: TGTGCCATCAGTGCCAGCGGGACTAACACCGGGGAGCTGTTTTTT

V: TRBV29-1
J: TRBJ2-3
D: TRBD2
length: 14
size: -
CDR3: CSVATSGALDTQYF
DNA: TGCAGCGTGGCGACTAGCGGGGCCTTGGATACGCAGTATTTT

V: TRBV5-4
J: TRBJ1-4
D: TRBD1
length: 14
size: -
CDR3: CASSADRGREKLFF
DNA: TGTGCCAGCAGCGCTGACAGGGGGCGCGAAAAACTGTTTTTT

V: TRBV5-1
J: TRBJ2-3
D: -
length: 17
size: -
CDR3: CASSLGNEGPPPDTQYF
DNA: TGCGCCAGCAGCTTGGGAAATGAGGGACCCCCCCCAGATACGCAGTATTTT

V: TRBV14
J: TRBJ2-7
D: TRBD2
length: 18
size: -
CDR3: CASSQGLLAGGGAYEQYF
DNA: TGTGCCAGCAGCCAAGGTTTACTAGCGGGAGGAGGTGCGTACGAGCAGTACTTC

V: TRBV28
J: TRBJ2-1
D: -
length: 15
size: -
CDR3: CASSFLDSSYNEQFF
DNA: TGTGCCAGCAGTTTCCTAGACAGCTCCTACAATGAGCAGTTCTTC

V: TRBV5-1
J: TRBJ2-7
D: -
length: 13
size: -
CDR3: CASSLVSTYEQYF
DNA: TGCGCCAGCAGCTTGGTAAGCACCTACGAGCAGTACTTC